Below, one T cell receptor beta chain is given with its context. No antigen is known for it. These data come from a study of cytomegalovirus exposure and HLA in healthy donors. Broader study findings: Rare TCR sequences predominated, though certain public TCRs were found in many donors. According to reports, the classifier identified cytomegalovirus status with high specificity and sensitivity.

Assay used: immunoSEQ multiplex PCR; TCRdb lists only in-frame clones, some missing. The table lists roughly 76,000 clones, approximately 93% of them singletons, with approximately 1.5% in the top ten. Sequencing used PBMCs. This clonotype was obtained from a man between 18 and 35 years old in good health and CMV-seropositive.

Written as DNA, the CDR3 is TGTGCCAGCAGTTCTAGAGTAGACACTGAAGCTTTCTTT. It yields the protein CASSSRVDTEAFF. The rearrangement uses TRBV6-1 and TRBJ1-1; D gene unclear. Germline CDR1 MNHNS, CDR2 SASEGT. Trimming took 5 bases from V and 3 from J, leaving 10 bases between them. The CDR3 is 13 residues long.